This record looks at one T cell receptor beta chain sequence and its context. This clone was observed at least ten times. Its target antigen remains unknown. As a mouse receptor, it takes its gene names and germline sequences from the mouse. The CDR3 is cut off 4 residues early in the read; its end comes from the germline J gene. Pooled mouse cutaneous lymph node cells were stained for CD4, CD8alpha, NKG2D, NKG2ACE and other markers and were then sorted on a BD Influx. The sample belongs to a study of CD8+ T cells in alopecia areata (dated 2018 in TCRdb). Broadly, across the study: Female C3H/HeJ recipients, about 7-10 weeks old, were grafted with skin from C3H/HeJ donors with spontaneous alopecia (roughly 6-12 months old). High-throughput TCRbeta sequencing was used to examine T cell clonal expansion in alopecia areata in both the C3H/HeJ mouse model and human patients. On the human side, TCRbeta sequencing was run on scalp tissue and on sorted CD4+ and CD8+ peripheral blood T cells from healthy controls and from alopecia areata patients with either patchy or totalis/universalis disease. Scalp clonality was compared across normal scalp (n=4), patchy alopecia areata scalp (n=8), and alopecia totalis/universalis scalp (n=8). RNA was extracted with the PAXgene miRNA kit for fixed scalp, the miRNeasy kit for PBMCs, and the RNeasy kit for mouse skin. TCRbeta CDR3 regions were amplified by immunoSEQ multiplex PCR with 35 Vbeta forward and 13 Jbeta reverse primers.

V and J lose 1 base and 0 bases, and a span of 10 bases separates them. According to the germline V gene, CDR1 reads GKSSPN and CDR2 reads SITVG. Including cysteine and phenylalanine, the CDR3 has 14 amino acids. The CDR3 was read in part: 30 bases, with the frame set at base 1. The study at large found these results: Unlike mouse skin, where gammadelta T cells dominate, normal human skin contains resident alphabeta T cells that get sequenced too, which complicates analysis of the scalp TCR repertoire. Higher clonality and more expanded CD8+ clones were observed in lesional scalp than in normal scalp, particularly in alopecia totalis/universalis, a finding suggestive of antigenic drive. Shared TCR sequences between patients were less evident than in mice, which may be partly attributable to HLA diversity in the patient population.

The receptor library was made with the immunoSEQ multiplex PCR assay. To provide template for TCR sequencing, every sample had RNA extracted and reverse transcribed into cDNA. SuperScript III was used for first-strand cDNA synthesis, primed with a 2:1 mix of oligo-dT and random hexamers. A synthetic immune receptor repertoire was used to gauge amplification bias, and whatever bias remained was removed computationally. Sequencing of the libraries was done on Illumina HiSeq with 60 bp reads that cover the CDR3, reading from J toward V. The paper's processing steps were these. Raw reads were preprocessed to remove errors, and CDR3 was defined according to IMGT conventions as the region from the conserved cysteine to phenylalanine. To get clonality, Shannon entropy was normalized by log2 of the number of productive unique TCRs and the result was subtracted from 1. CD4 or CD8 identity of scalp clones was inferred by cross-referencing scalp TCRbeta sequences with sorted blood CD4 and CD8 repertoires. As stored in TCRdb, this immuneACCESS dataset retains in-frame rearrangements with V and J assigned. A fraction of the clones does not appear; measured against another copy, unresolved V genes explain less than half of the discrepancy, and the remainder lacks a known reason. From that table come the V and J calls and clone size; the DNA was used to work out D and trimming. The sample has 20,000 or so clones on record, with no singletons. 31% of the sample comes from the top ten.

Here the chain combines TRBV31 and TRBJ2-7; TRBD2 is possibly the D segment (6 matching bases). The sequencing input was CD8+ T cells sorted from a lymph node. This TCR was sampled from a C3H/HeJ mouse with alopecia areata. These mice carry the MHC haplotype H2-k. This receptor carries the CDR3 CAWSPAGDSYEQYF. The sequenced CDR3 bases are TGTGCCTGGAGTCCCGCTGGGGACTCCTAT. Extended through the reference TRBV31 and TRBJ2-7 proteins, this CDR3 yields the full variable domain: AQTIHQWPVAEIKAVGSPLSLGCTIKGKSSPNLYWYWQATGGTLQQLFYSITVGQVESVVQLNLSASRPKDDQFILSTEKLLLSHSGFYLCAWSPAGDSYEQYFGPGTRLTVL.